The following is a T cell receptor beta chain sequence with its context. This clone's antigen is unknown. Base qualities are missing; no much larger clone stands one base away. The CDR1 and CDR2 encoded by the germline V gene are MGHRA and YSYEKL. V and J are trimmed by 1 base and 2 bases, and the gene matches miss 6 bases of the junction. Counted from cysteine to phenylalanine, this CDR3 has 16 amino acids. The read is trimmed to its CDR3 DNA, 48 bases read in frame from base 1. The data are from a study of T cell changes during pregnancy in multiple sclerosis (dated by TCRdb to the late 2010s). Background on the whole study: The study looked at changes in the T cell repertoire across pregnancy in women with multiple sclerosis.

The library relied on the immunoSEQ multiplex PCR assay. This is the immuneACCESS table as TCRdb keeps it, with only in-frame sequences that have V and J called. A part of the clones is gone; compared with another copy, unresolved V genes explain less than half, and the rest is unexplained. Here the sample has tens of thousands of clones; approximately 87% occur a single time. Jointly, the top ten make up less than 6% of the sample. This chain joins TRBV4-1 to TRBJ2-3, with TRBD1 matching 7 junction bases. The sequenced material came from peripheral blood from another person, used as feeder cells. The source is a human donor whose cells served as feeder cells for cultures in a pregnancy study. In nucleotide form, the sequence is TGCGCCAGCAGCCAAGCGGCGACAGGGCCCACAGATACGCAGTATTTT. It encodes CASSQAATGPTDTQYF.